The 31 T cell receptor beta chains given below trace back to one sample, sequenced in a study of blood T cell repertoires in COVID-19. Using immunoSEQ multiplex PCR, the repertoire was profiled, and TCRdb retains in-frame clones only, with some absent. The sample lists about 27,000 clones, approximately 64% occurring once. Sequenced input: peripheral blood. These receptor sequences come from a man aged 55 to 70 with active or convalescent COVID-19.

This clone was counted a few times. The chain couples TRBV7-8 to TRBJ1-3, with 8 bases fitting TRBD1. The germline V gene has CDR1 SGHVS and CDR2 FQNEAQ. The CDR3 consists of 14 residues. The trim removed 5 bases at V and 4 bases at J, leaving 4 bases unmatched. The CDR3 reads CASSHRGSGNTIYF. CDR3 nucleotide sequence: TGTGCCAGCAGCCACAGGGGGTCCGGAAACACCATATATTTT.

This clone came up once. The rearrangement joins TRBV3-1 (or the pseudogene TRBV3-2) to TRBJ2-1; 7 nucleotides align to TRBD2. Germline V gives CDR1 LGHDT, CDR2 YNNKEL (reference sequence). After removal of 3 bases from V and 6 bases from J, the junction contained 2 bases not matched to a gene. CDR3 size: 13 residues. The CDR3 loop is CASSHRLANEQFF. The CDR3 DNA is TGTGCCAGCAGCCATCGACTAGCCAATGAGCAGTTCTTC.

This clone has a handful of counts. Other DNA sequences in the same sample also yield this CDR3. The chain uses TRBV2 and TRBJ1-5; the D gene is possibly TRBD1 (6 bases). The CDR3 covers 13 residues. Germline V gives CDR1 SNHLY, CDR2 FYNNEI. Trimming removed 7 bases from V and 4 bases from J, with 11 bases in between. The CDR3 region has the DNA TGTGCCAGCACTCGGACAGAGAATCAGCCCCAGCATTTT. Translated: CASTRTENQPQHF.

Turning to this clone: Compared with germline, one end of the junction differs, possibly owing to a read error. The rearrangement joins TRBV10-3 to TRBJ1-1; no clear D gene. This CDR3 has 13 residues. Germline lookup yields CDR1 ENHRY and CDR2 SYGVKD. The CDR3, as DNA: TGTGCCACCAGTGAGATATCGAACACTGAAGCTTTCTTT. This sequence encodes CATSEISNTEAFF.

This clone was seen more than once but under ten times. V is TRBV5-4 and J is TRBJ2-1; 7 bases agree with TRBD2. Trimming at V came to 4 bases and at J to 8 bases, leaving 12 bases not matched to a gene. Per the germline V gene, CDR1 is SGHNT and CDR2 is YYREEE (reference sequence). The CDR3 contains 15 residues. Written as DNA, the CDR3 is TGTGCCAGCAGCCTCTCCGCGGGGGAGACGGATGAGCAGTTCTTC. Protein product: CASSLSAGETDEQFF.

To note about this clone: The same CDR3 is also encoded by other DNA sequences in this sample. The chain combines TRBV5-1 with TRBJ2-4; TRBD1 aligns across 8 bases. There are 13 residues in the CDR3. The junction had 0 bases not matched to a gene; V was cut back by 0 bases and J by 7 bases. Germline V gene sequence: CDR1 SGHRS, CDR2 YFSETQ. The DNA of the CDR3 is TGCGCCAGCAGCTTGGACAGGGGGAACATTCAGTACTTC. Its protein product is CASSLDRGNIQYF.

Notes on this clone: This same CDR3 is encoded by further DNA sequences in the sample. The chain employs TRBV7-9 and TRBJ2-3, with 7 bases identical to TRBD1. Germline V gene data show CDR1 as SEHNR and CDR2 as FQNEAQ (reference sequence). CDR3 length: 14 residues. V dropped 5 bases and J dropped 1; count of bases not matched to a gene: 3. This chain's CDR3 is CASSRTGGTDTQYF. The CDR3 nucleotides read TGTGCCAGCAGCCGAACAGGGGGCACAGATACGCAGTATTTT.

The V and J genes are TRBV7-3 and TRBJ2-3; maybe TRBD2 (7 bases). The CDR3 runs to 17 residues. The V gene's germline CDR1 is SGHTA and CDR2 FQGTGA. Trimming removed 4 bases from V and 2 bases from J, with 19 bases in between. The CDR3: CASSSTIRRGLTDTQYF. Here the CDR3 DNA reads TGTGCCAGCAGCTCGACCATACGGCGGGGGCTCACAGATACGCAGTATTTT.

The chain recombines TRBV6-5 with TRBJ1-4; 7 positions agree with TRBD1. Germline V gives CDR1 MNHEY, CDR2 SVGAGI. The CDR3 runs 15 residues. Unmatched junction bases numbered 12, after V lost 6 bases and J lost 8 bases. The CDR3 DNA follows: TGTGCCAGCAGAAGGAGGGACAGTAGGTCGGAAAAACTGTTTTTT. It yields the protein CASRRRDSRSEKLFF.

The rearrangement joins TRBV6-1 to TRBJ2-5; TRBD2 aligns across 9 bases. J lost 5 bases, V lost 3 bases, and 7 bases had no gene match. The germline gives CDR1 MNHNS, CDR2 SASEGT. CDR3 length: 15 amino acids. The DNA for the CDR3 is TGTGCCAGCAGTGACGCGGGAGGGCCGGGGGAGACCCAGTACTTC. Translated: CASSDAGGPGETQYF.

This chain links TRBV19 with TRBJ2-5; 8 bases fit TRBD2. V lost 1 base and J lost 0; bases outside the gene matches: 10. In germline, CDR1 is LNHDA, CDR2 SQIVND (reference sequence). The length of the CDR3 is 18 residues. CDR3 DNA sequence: TGTGCCAGTAGTATAGGCACTAGCGGTGGTGGTTACCAAGAGACCCAGTACTTC. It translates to CASSIGTSGGGYQETQYF.

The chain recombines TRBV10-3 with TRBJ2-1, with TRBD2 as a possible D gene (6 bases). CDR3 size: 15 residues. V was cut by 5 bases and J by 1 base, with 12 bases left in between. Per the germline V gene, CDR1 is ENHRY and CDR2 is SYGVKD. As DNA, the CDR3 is TGTGCCATCAGTCGAGAGGGGAGGTCCTACAATGAGCAGTTCTTC. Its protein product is CAISREGRSYNEQFF.

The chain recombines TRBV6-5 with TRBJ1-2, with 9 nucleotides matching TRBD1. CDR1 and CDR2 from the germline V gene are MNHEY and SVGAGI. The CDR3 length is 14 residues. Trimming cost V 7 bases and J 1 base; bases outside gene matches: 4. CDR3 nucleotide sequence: TGTGCCAGCACCTTGGACAGGGGTAACTATGGCTACACCTTC. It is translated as CASTLDRGNYGYTF.

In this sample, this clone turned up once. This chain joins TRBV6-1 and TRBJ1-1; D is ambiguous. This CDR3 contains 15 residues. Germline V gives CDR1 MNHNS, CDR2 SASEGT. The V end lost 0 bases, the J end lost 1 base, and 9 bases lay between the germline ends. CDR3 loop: CASSEASAANTEAFF. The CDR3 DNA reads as TGTGCCAGCAGTGAAGCGTCGGCGGCGAACACTGAAGCTTTCTTT.

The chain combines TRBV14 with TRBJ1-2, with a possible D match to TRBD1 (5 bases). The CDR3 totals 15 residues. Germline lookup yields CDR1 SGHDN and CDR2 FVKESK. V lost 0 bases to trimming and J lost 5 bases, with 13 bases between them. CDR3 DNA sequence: TGTGCCAGCAGCCAAGATCCCAGGGATAGTTATGGCTACACCTTC. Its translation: CASSQDPRDSYGYTF.

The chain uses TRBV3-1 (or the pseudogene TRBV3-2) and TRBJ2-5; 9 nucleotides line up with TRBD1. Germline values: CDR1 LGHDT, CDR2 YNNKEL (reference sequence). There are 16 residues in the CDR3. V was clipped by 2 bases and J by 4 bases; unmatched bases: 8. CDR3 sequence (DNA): TGTGCCAGCAGCCAACCTCCTGGGACAGGGCGAGAGACCCAGTACTTC. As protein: CASSQPPGTGRETQYF.

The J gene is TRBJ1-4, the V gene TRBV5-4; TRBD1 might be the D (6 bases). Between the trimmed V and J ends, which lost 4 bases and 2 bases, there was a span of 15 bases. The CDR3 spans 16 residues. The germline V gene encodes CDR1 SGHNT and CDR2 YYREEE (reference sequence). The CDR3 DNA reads TGTGCCAGCAGCCTAAACGACAGGCCTACTAATGAAAAACTGTTTTTT. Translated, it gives CASSLNDRPTNEKLFF.

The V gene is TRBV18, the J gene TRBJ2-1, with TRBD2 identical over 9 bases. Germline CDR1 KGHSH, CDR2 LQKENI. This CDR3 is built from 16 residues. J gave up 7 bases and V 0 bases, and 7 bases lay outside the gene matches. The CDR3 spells CASSPPLAGLKNEQFF. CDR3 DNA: TGTGCCAGCTCACCACCCCTAGCGGGACTTAAGAATGAGCAGTTCTTC.

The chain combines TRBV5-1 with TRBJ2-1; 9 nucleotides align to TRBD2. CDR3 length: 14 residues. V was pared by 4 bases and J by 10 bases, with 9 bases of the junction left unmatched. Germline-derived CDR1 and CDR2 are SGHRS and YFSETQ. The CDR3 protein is CASSTGTSPWEQFF. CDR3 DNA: TGCGCCAGCAGCACCGGGACTAGCCCTTGGGAGCAGTTCTTC.

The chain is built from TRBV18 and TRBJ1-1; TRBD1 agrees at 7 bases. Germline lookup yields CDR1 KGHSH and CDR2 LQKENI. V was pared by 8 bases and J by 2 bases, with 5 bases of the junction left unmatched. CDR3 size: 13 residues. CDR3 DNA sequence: TGTGCCAGCAAGGACAGGTTTAACACTGAAGCTTTCTTT. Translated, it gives CASKDRFNTEAFF.

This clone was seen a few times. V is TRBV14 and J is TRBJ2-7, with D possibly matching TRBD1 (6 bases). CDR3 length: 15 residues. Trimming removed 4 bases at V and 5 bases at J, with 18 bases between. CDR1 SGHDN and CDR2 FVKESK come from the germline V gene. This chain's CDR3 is CASSLPGHWGNEQYF. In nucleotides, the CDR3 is TGTGCCAGCAGCCTTCCGGGACATTGGGGAAACGAGCAGTACTTC.

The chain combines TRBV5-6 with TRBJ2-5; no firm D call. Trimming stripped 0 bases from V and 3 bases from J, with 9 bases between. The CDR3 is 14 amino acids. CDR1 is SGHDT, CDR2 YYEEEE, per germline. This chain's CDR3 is CASSLGSIEETQYF. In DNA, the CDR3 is TGTGCCAGCAGCTTGGGATCTATCGAAGAGACCCAGTACTTC.

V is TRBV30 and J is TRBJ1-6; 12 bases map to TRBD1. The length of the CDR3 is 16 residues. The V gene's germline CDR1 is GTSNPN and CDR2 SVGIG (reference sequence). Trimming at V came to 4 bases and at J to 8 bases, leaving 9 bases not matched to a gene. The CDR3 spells CAWTLSGTGGYSPLHF. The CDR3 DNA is TGTGCCTGGACTCTCTCCGGGACAGGGGGCTATTCACCCCTCCACTTT.

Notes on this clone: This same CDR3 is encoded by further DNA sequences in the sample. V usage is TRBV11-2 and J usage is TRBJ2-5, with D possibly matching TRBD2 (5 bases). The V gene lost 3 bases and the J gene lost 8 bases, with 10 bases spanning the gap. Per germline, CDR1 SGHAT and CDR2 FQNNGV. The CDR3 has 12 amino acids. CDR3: CASSFGRETQYF. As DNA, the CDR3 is TGTGCCAGCAGCTTCGGTCGGGAAACCCAGTACTTC.

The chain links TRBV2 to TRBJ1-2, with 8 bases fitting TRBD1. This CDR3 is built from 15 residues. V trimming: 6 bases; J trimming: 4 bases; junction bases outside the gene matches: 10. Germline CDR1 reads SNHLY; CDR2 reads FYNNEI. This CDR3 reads CASRPRGQVFYGYTF. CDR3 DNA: TGTGCCAGCAGACCCAGGGGGCAGGTTTTCTATGGCTACACCTTC.

The CDR3 DNA is TGTGCCAGCAGCTTGGTGGCGCCTAGCGCTTCCTACGAGCAGTACTTC. Its translation is CASSLVAPSASYEQYF. This chain uses TRBV5-5 with TRBJ2-7; weak D call: TRBD2 (6 bases). From germline, CDR1 is SGHKS and CDR2 YYEKEE (reference sequence). The germline V and J ends were trimmed by 0 bases and 1 base, with 14 bases remaining between them. The CDR3 is made up of 16 amino acids.

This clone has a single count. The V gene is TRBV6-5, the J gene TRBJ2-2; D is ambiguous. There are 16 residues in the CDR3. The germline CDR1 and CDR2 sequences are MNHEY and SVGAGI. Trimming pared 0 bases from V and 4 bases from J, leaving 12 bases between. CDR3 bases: TGTGCCAGCAGTTACTCGGCTAGATATGGCACCGGGGAGCTGTTTTTT. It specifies CASSYSARYGTGELFF.

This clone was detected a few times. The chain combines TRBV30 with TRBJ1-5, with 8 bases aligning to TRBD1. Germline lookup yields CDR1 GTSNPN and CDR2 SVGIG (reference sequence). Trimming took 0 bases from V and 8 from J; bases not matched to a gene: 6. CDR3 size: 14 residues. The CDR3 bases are TGTGCCTGGAGTGTAGACAGGGGCTCAAAGCCCCAGCATTTT. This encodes CAWSVDRGSKPQHF.

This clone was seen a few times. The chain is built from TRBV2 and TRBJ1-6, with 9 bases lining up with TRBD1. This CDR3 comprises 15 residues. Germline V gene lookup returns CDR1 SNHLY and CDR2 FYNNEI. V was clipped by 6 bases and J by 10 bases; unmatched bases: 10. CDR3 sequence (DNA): TGTGCCAGCAGAGCGGGACAGGGAGGAGGGTCACCCCTCCACTTT. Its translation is CASRAGQGGGSPLHF.

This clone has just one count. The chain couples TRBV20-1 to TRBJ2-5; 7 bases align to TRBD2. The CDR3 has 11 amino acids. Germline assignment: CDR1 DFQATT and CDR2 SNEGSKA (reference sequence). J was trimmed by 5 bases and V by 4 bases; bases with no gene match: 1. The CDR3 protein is CSAKGGETQYF. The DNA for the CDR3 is TGCAGTGCTAAGGGAGGGGAGACCCAGTACTTC.

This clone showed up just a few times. CDR3 coding DNA: TGTGCCAGTAACCCCTTGGGAGGGAGCAATCAGCCCCAGCATTTT. Amino acid sequence: CASNPLGGSNQPQHF. This chain joins TRBV19 and TRBJ1-5; the D is unclear. The V end lost 7 bases, the J end lost 1 base, and 14 bases lay between the germline ends. Germline CDR1 and CDR2: LNHDA and SQIVND (reference sequence). CDR3 size: 15 residues.